This T cell receptor beta chain was found in a study of shared clonotypes between healthy human individuals. Deletions cut 7 bases from V and 8 bases from J, with 30 bases between. The CDR3 loop spans 18 amino acids. The V gene's germline CDR1 is SEHNR and CDR2 FQNEAQ (reference sequence). Details on this clone: The antigen is undetermined.

Cells designated naive CD8 were CD45RO-negative and were positively selected for CCR7, with terminally differentiated effector memory CD45RA+ cells excluded. Clones were sequenced by immunoSEQ multiplex PCR, and TCRdb holds only the in-frame ones, with some missing. The sample has approximately 650,000 clones, over 95% seen once. Study findings and constraints: Even with large depth, rarefaction showed that sorted-subset sequencing was incomplete. Naive CD4 clonotype sharing across a few donors was around 5.5%.

J is TRBJ2-1 and V is TRBV7-9; TRBD1 or TRBD2 may be the D gene (7 bases each). Sequencing was performed on naive CD8+ T cells sorted from blood. The clonotype originates from a woman in her thirties in good health. The CDR3 DNA reads TGTGCCAGCATCCCAGAGGGGGCACGAGGACTAGTTTCGTATGAGCAGTTCTTC. Translating gives CASIPEGARGLVSYEQFF.